The 9 T cell receptor beta chains below come from one sample, sequenced in a study of blood T cell repertoires in COVID-19. TCRdb keeps only in-frame clones here, not all; method: immunoSEQ multiplex PCR. The sample records 250,000 or so clones, around 80% being singletons. Sequences were obtained from peripheral blood. These receptors all stem from a woman between 18 and 29 years old with acute or convalescent COVID-19.

The CDR3 is CASRPYTNSYEQYF. CDR3 coding DNA: TGTGCCAGCAGACCTTATACTAACTCCTACGAGCAGTACTTC. The chain links TRBV6-2 or TRBV6-3 to TRBJ2-7, with unresolved D. Germline V gene sequence: CDR1 MNHEY, CDR2 SVGEGT. Trimming stripped 6 bases from V and 0 bases from J, with 12 bases between. This CDR3 has 14 residues.

This clone is classed as medium-sized (0.01 to 0.1%). J is TRBJ1-6 and V is TRBV15; 9 bases fit TRBD1. This CDR3 region has 15 residues. Germline CDR1 LNHNV, CDR2 YYDKDF (reference sequence). The ends lost 5 bases at V and 7 bases at J; junction bases unmatched: 6. CDR3 nucleotides: TGTGCCACCAGCCGGGGACAGGGACAGAATTCACCCCTCCACTTT. Protein: CATSRGQGQNSPLHF.

The J gene is TRBJ2-5, the V gene TRBV9; TRBD2 matches at 11 bases. The V gene's germline CDR1 is SGDLS and CDR2 YYNGEE. The length of the CDR3 is 16 residues. J was trimmed by 5 bases and V by 3 bases; bases with no gene match: 9. In DNA, the CDR3 is TGTGCCAGCAGCGCAATCCTAGCGGGAGGAGGGGAGACCCAGTACTTC. Amino acid sequence: CASSAILAGGGETQYF.

V and J are TRBV12-3 or TRBV12-4 and TRBJ2-7; D remains ambiguous. The CDR3 loop spans 13 amino acids. Trimming left V 3 bases short and J 1 base short, with 7 bases between. CDR3 nucleotide sequence: TGTGCCAGCAGTTTTAGGAGTTCCTACGAGCAGTACTTC. It specifies CASSFRSSYEQYF.

V gene TRBV6-5 combines with J gene TRBJ1-5; D is uncertain. CDR3 length: 15 amino acids. CDR1 and CDR2 (germline): MNHEY, SVGAGI. The V and J ends lost 2 bases and 2 bases respectively, with 10 bases between them. The chain's CDR3 is CASSYGTEGNQPQHF. CDR3 DNA sequence: TGTGCCAGCAGTTACGGCACCGAGGGCAATCAGCCCCAGCATTTT.

The chain couples TRBV27 to TRBJ2-7, with a tentative D call TRBD1 (6 bases). This CDR3 spans 13 amino acids. CDR1 and CDR2 from the germline V gene are MNHEY and SMNVEV (reference sequence). Trimming removed 2 bases at V and 4 bases at J, with 9 bases between. CDR3 sequence: CASSLSTGYEQYF. CDR3 nucleotides: TGTGCCAGCAGTTTAAGTACAGGGTACGAGCAGTACTTC.

The chain has TRBV7-2 and TRBJ2-5; no firm D call. The CDR3 spans 13 residues. Deletions cut 6 bases from V and 2 bases from J, with 10 bases between. Germline V gives CDR1 SGHTA, CDR2 FQGNSA. The CDR3 region has the DNA TGTGCCAGCAGACGCTTAGTACAAGAGACCCAGTACTTC. It translates to CASRRLVQETQYF.

V and J are TRBV5-6 and TRBJ1-2; D is ambiguous. The ends were cut back, 1 base at V and 8 bases at J, with 21 bases in the middle. Germline CDR1 and CDR2: SGHDT and YYEEEE. This CDR3 contains 16 residues. For the CDR3, the DNA is TGTGCCAGCAGCTTGATCCGGACGGGAAACCAAGGGGGCTACACCTTC. As protein: CASSLIRTGNQGGYTF.

The chain links TRBV29-1 to TRBJ1-6; tentatively, D is TRBD1 (5 bases). The V gene's germline CDR1 is SQVTM and CDR2 ANQGSEA. This CDR3 is 17 amino acids long. The V end lost 0 bases, the J end lost 5 bases, and 17 bases lay between the germline ends. CDR3 bases: TGCAGCGTTGAAGATGCCCGCCGACAGAGTAATAATTCACCCCTCCACTTT. Translation: CSVEDARRQSNNSPLHF. The full variable domain, completed using reference TRBV29-1 and TRBJ1-6, is SAVISQKPSRDICQRGTSLTIQCQVDSQVTMMFWYRQQPGQSLTLIATANQGSEATYESGFVIDKFPISRPNLTFSTLTVSNMSPEDSSIYLCSVEDARRQSNNSPLHFGNGTRLTVT.